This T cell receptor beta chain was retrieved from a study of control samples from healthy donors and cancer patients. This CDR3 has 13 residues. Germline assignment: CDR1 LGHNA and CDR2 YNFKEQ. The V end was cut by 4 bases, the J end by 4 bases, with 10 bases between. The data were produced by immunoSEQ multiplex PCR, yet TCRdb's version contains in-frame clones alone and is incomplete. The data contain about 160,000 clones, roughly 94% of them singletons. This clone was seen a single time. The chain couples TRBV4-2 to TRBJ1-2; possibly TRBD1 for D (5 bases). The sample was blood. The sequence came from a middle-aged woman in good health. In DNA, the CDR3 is TGTGCCAGCAGCCGGGACGGAGTCTATGGCTACACCTTC. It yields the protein CASSRDGVYGYTF.